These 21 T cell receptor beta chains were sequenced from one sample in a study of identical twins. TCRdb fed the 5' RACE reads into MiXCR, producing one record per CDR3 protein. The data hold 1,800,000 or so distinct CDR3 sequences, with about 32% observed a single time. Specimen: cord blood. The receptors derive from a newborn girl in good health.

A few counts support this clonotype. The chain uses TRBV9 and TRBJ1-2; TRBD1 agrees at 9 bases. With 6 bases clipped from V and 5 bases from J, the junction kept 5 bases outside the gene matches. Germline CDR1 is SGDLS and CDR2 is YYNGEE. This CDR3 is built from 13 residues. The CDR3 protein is CASNQGQGYGYTF. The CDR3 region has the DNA TGTGCCAGCAACCAGGGACAGGGATATGGCTACACCTTC.

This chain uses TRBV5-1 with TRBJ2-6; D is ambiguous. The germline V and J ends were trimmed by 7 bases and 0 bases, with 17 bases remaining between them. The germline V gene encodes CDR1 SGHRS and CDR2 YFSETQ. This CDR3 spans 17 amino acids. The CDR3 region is CASSAEQILSGANVLTF. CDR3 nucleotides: TGCGCCAGCTCCGCTGAGCAAATTCTCTCTGGGGCCAACGTCCTGACTTTC.

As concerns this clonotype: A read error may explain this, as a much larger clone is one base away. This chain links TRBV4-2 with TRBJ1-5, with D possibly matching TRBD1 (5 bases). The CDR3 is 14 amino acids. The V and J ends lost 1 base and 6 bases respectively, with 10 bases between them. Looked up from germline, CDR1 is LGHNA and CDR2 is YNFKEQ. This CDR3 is CASSQVTGSQPQHF. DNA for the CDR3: TGTGCCAGCAGCCAAGTAACAGGCAGTCAGCCCCAGCATTTT.

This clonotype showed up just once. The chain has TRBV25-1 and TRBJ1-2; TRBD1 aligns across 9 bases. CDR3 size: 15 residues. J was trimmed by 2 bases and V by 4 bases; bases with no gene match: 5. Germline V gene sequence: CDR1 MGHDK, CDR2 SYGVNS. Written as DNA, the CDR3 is TGTGCCAGCAGTGTTCCCGGGACAGGGAACTATGGCTACACCTTC. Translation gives CASSVPGTGNYGYTF.

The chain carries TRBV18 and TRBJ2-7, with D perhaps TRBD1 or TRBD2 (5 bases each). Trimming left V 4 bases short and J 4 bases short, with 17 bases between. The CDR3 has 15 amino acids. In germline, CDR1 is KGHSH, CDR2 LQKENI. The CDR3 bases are TGTGCCAGCTCACAACAGGTGGGGGATCGATACGAGCAGTACTTC. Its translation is CASSQQVGDRYEQYF.

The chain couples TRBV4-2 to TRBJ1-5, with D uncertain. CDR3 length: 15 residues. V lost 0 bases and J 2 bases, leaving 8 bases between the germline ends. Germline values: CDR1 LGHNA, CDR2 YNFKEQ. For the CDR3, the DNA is TGTGCCAGCAGCCAAGATCACGGGGGCAATCAGCCCCAGCATTTT. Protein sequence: CASSQDHGGNQPQHF.

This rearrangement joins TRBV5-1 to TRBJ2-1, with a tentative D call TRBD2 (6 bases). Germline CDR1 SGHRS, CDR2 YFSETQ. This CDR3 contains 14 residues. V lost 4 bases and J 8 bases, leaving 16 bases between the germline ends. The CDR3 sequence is CASSRRDWYDEQFF. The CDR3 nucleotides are TGCGCCAGCAGCCGCCGGGACTGGTACGATGAGCAGTTCTTC.

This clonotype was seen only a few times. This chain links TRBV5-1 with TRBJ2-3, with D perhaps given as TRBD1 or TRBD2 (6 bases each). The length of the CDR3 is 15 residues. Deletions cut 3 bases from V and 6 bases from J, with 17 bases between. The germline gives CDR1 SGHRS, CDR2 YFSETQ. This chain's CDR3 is CASSSEGGIGDTQYF. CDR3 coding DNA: TGCGCCAGCAGCTCGGAGGGGGGAATAGGGGATACGCAGTATTTT.

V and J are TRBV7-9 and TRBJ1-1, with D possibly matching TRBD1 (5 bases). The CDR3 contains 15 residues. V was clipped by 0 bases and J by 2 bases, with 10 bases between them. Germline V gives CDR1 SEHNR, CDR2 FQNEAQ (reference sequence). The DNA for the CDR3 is TGTGCCAGCAGCTTAGCGGTGGGGCGTAACACTGAAGCTTTCTTT. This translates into CASSLAVGRNTEAFF.

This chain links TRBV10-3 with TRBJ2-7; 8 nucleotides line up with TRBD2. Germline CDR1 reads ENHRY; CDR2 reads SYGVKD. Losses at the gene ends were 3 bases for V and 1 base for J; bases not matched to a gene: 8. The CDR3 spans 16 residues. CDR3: CAISEGREENSYEQYF. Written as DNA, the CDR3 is TGTGCCATCAGTGAAGGGCGGGAGGAAAATTCCTACGAGCAGTACTTC.

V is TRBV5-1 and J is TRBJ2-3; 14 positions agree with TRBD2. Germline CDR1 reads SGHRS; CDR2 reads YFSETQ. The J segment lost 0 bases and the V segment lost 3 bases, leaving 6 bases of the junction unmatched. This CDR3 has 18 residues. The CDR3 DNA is TGCGCCAGCAGCTCCCGACTAGCGGGGGGGCCTAGCACAGATACGCAGTATTTT. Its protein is CASSSRLAGGPSTDTQYF.

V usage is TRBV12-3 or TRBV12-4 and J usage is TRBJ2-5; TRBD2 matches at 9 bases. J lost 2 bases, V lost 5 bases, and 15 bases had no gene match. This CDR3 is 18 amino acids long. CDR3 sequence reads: CASSPPGALAGDQETQYF. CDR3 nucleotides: TGTGCCAGCAGTCCTCCGGGGGCCTTAGCGGGAGATCAAGAGACCCAGTACTTC.

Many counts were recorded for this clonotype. The CDR3 region is CASTGTGDYGYTF. CDR3 coding DNA: TGTGCCAGCACCGGGACAGGAGACTATGGCTACACCTTC. The chain carries TRBV6-6 and TRBJ1-2; 8 bases match TRBD1. CDR1 and CDR2 from the germline V gene are MNHNY and SVGAGI (reference sequence). Trimming removed 7 bases from V and 3 bases from J; junction bases left unmatched: 4. This CDR3 is 13 amino acids long.

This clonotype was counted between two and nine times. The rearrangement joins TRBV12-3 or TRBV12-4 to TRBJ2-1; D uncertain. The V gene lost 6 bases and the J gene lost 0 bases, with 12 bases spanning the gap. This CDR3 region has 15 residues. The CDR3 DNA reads TGTGCCAGCAGAACTTCGGATAGCTCCTACAATGAGCAGTTCTTC. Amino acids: CASRTSDSSYNEQFF.

This CDR3 reads CASIVTSHSGELFF. CDR3 DNA sequence: TGTGCCAGCATCGTCACTAGTCATTCAGGGGAGCTGTTTTTT. The chain links TRBV7-2 to TRBJ2-2; D might be TRBD2 (5 bases). This CDR3 spans 14 amino acids. In germline, CDR1 is SGHTA, CDR2 FQGNSA. Trimming took 7 bases from V and 8 from J, leaving 17 bases between them.

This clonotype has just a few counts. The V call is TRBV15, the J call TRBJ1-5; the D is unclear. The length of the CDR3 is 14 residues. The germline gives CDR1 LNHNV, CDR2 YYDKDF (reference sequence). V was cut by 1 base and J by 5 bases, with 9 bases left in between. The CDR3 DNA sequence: TGTGCCACCAGCAGAGTCGGGAAGGATCAGCCCCAGCATTTT. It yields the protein CATSRVGKDQPQHF.

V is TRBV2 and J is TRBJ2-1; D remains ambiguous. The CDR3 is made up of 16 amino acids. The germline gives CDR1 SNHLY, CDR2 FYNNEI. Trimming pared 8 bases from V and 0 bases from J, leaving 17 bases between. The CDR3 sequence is CASSMVRTSSYNEQFF. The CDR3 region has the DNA TGTGCCAGCTCCATGGTCAGGACCAGCTCCTACAATGAGCAGTTCTTC.

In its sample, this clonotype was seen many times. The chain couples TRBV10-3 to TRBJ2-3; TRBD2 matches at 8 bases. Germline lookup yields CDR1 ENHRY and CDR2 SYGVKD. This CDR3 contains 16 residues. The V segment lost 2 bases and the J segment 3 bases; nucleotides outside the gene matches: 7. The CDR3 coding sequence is TGTGCCATCAGTGAGGGACTAGCTTCCTTAACAGATACGCAGTATTTT. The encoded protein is CAISEGLASLTDTQYF.

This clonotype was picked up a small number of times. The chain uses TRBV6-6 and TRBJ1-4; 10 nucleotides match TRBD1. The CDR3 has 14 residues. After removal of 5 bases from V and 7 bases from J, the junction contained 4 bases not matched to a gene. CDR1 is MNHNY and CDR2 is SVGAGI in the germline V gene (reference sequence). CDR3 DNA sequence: TGTGCCAGCAGTGACAGGGGGCAGGGTGAAAAACTGTTTTTT. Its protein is CASSDRGQGEKLFF.

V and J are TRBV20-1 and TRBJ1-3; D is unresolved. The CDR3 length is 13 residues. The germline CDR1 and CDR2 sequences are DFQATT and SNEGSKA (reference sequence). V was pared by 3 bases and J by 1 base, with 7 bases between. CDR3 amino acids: CSARGRSGNTIYF. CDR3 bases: TGCAGTGCTAGGGGGAGATCTGGAAACACCATATATTTT.

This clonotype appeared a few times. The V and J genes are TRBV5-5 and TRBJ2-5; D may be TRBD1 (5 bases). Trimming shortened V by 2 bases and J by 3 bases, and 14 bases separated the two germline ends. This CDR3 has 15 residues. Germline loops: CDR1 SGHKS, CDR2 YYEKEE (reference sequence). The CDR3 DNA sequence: TGTGCCAGCAGCTTCGGAAAACAGGACAAAGAGACCCAGTACTTC. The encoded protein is CASSFGKQDKETQYF.